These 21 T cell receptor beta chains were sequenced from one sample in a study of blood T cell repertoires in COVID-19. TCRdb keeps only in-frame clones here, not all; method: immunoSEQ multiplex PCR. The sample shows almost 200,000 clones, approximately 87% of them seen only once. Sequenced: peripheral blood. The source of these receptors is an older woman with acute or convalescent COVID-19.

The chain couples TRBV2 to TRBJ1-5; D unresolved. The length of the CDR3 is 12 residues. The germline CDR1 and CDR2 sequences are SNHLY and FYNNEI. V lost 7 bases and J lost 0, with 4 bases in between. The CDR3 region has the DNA TGTGCCAGCACAGATAGCAATCAGCCCCAGCATTTT. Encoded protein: CASTDSNQPQHF.

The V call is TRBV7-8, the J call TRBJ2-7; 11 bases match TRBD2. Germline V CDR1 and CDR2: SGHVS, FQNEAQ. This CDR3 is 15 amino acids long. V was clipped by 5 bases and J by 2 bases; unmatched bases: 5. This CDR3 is CASSPGLAAAYEQYF. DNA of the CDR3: TGTGCCAGCAGCCCGGGACTAGCGGCAGCCTACGAGCAGTACTTC.

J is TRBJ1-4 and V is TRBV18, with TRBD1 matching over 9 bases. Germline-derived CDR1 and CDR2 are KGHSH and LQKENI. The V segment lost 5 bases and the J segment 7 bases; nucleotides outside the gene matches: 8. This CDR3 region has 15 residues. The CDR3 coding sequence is TGTGCCAGCTCATCGGGACAGGGTGTTGGTGAAAAACTGTTTTTT. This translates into CASSSGQGVGEKLFF.

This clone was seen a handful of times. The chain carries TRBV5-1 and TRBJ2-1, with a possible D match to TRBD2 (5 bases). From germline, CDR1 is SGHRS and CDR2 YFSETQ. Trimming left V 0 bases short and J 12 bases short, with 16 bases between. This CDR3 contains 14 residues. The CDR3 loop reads CASSLGEYPSGQFF. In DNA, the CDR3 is TGCGCCAGCAGCTTGGGGGAGTACCCCTCAGGGCAGTTCTTC.

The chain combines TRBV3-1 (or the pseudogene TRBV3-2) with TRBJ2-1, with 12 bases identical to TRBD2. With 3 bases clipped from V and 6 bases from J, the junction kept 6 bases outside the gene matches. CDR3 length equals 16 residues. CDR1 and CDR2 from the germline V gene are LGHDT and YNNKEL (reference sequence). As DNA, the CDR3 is TGTGCCAGCAGCCAGGCTAGCGGGGGGGCCACCAATGAGCAGTTCTTC. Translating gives CASSQASGGATNEQFF.

The CDR3 spells CASSQGIQGVSYEQYF. As DNA, the CDR3 is TGTGCCAGCTCTCAGGGGATACAGGGGGTCTCCTACGAGCAGTACTTC. This chain links TRBV18 with TRBJ2-7; 8 positions match TRBD1. The CDR3 has 16 amino acids. Per germline, CDR1 KGHSH and CDR2 LQKENI. Trimming at V came to 6 bases and at J to 0 bases, leaving 10 bases not matched to a gene.

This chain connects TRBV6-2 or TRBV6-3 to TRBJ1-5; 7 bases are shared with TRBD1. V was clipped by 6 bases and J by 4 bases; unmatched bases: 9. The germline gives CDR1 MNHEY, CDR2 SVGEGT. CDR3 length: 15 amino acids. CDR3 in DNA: TGTGCCAGCAGCAAGACAGGGTTTGCAAATCAGCCCCAGCATTTT. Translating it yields CASSKTGFANQPQHF.

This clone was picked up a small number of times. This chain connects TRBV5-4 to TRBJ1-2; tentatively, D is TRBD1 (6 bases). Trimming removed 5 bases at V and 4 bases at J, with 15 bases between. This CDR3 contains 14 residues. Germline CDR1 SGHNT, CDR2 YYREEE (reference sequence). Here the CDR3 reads CASSSRTDRYGYTF. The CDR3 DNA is TGTGCCAGCAGTTCCAGGACAGACCGCTATGGCTACACCTTC.

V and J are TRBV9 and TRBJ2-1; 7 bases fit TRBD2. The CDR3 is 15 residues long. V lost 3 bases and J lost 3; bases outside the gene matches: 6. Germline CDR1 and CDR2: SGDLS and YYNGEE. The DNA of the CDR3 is TGTGCCAGCAGCGCACTAGGGAGGGACTACAATGAGCAGTTCTTC. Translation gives CASSALGRDYNEQFF.

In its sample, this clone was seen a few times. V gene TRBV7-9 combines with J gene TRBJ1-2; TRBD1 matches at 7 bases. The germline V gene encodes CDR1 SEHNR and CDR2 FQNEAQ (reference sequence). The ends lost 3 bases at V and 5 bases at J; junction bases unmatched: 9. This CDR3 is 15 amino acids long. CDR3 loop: CASSFNLGTEYGYTF. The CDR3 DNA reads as TGTGCCAGCAGCTTCAATCTCGGGACAGAATATGGCTACACCTTC.

DNA for the CDR3: TGTGCCAGCAGCCCGGGACAGGGTCAGGAAAAACTGTTTTTT. Its translation: CASSPGQGQEKLFF. The rearrangement links TRBV7-9 to TRBJ1-4, with TRBD1 matching over 9 bases. Germline assignment: CDR1 SEHNR and CDR2 FQNEAQ (reference sequence). CDR3 length: 14 amino acids. The V and J ends lost 5 bases and 8 bases, in that order; junction bases with no gene match: 6.

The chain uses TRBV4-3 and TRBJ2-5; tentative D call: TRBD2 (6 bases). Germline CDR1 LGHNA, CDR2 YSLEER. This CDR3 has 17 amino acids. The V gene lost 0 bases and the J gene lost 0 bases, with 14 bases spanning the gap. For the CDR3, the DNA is TGCGCCAGCAGCCAAGATATGCTGCGGGGCAACCAAGAGACCCAGTACTTC. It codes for CASSQDMLRGNQETQYF.

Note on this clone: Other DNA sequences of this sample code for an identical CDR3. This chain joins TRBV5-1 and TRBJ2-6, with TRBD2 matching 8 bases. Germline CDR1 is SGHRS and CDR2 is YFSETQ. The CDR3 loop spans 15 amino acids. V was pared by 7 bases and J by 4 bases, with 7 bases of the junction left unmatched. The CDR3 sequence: CASSPGGAGANVLTF. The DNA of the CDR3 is TGCGCCAGCTCGCCCGGGGGGGCCGGGGCCAACGTCCTGACTTTC.

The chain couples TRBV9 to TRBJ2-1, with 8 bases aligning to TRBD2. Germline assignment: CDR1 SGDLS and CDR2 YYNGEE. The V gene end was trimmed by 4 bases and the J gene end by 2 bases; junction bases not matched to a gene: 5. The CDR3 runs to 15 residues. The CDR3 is CASSFTSGTYNEQFF. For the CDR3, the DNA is TGTGCCAGCAGCTTCACTAGCGGAACCTACAATGAGCAGTTCTTC.

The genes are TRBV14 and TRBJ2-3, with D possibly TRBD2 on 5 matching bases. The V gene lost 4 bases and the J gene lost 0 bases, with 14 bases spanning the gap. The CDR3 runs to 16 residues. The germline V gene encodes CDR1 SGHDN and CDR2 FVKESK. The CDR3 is CASSRGPSASTDTQYF. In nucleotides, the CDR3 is TGTGCCAGCAGCCGAGGGCCCTCCGCCAGCACAGATACGCAGTATTTT.

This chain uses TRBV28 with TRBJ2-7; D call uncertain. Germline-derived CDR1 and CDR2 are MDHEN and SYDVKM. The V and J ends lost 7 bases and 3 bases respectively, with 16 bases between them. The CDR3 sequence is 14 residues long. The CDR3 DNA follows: TGTGCCAGCACCCCCCCCGCGAGCCTCTACGAGCAGTACTTC. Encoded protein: CASTPPASLYEQYF.

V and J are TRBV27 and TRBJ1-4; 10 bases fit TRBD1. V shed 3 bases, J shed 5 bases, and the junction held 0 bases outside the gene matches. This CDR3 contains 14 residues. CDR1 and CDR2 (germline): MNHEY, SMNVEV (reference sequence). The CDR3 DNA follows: TGTGCCAGCAGTTTGGGACAGGGGAATGAAAAACTGTTTTTT. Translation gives CASSLGQGNEKLFF.

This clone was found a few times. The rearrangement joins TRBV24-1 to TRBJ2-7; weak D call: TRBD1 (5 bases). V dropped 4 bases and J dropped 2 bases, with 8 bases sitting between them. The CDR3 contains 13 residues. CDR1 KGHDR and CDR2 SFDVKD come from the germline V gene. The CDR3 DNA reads TGTGCCACCAGTGAAGGGGCTACCTACGAGCAGTACTTC. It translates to CATSEGATYEQYF.

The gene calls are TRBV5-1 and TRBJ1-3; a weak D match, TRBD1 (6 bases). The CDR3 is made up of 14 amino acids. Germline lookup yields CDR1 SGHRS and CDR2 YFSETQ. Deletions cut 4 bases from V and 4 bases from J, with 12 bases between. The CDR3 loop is CASSPGDGGNTIYF. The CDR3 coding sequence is TGCGCCAGCAGCCCAGGGGATGGAGGAAACACCATATATTTT.

DNA for the CDR3: TGTGCCAGCTCACTAGCGGGGGCCCTTACAGAGACCCAGTACTTC. It translates to CASSLAGALTETQYF. The chain combines TRBV18 with TRBJ2-5, with 9 bases aligning to TRBD2. V trimming: 4 bases; J trimming: 4 bases; junction bases outside the gene matches: 7. This CDR3 is built from 15 residues. Germline V gene sequence: CDR1 KGHSH, CDR2 LQKENI.

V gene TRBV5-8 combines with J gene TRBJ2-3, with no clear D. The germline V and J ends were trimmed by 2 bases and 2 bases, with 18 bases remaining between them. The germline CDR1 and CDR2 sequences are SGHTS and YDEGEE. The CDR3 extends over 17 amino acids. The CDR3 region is CASSLRGVGISTDTQYF. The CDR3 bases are TGTGCCAGCAGCTTAAGAGGCGTAGGAATTTCCACAGATACGCAGTATTTT.